This is a list of T cell receptor beta chains from one sample in a study of T-cell reconstitution after alpha-beta-depleted transplantation in children. One entry per CDR3 protein results from TCRdb running MiXCR on the PCR reads. The profile shows a few hundred thousand distinct CDR3 sequences, 13% of them singletons. Sequenced here: PBMCs, mostly from graft donor cells, sampled 360 days after TCRalphabeta/CD19-depleted stem cell transplant. The source is a male patient between 10 and 17 years old who had a stem cell transplant for acute myeloid leukemia, so the T cells may come from the graft donor. Each CDR3 is given with its conserved first and last residue. The order of the fields is D gene, J gene, clone size, V gene, CDR3 protein, CDR3 DNA. A D gene is named only where the DNA matches it firmly. The listing skips clone size in some rows; elsewhere it reads once, few, many or a size class.

>-|TRBJ1-5|-|TRBV28
CASSLSVGTPYQPQHF
TGTGCCAGCAGTTTATCAGTAGGGACACCATATCAGCCCCAGCATTTT
>-|TRBJ2-7|-|TRBV20-1
CSAREPRLATLEQYF
TGCAGTGCTAGAGAACCCCGCTTAGCGACCCTAGAGCAGTACTTC
>-|TRBJ2-3|few|TRBV24-1
CATSDLGVGYTDTQYF
TGTGCCACCAGTGATTTGGGTGTTGGTTACACAGATACGCAGTATTTT
>-|TRBJ2-3|-|TRBV20-1
CSANEGDSSTDTQYF
TGCAGTGCCAACGAGGGGGATTCTAGCACAGATACGCAGTATTTT
>-|TRBJ2-7|-|TRBV28
CASTVQDHSYEQYF
TGTGCCAGCACCGTGCAGGATCATTCCTACGAGCAGTACTTC
>-|TRBJ2-7|many|TRBV20-1
CSARLQNEQYF
TGCAGTGCTAGGCTCCAGAACGAGCAGTACTTC
>-|TRBJ2-7|few|TRBV15
CATSREERLPTGEQYF
TGTGCCACCAGCAGAGAGGAGCGGCTACCTACGGGAGAGCAGTACTTC
>TRBD1|TRBJ1-2|-|TRBV2
CASSPGTGGGYTF
TGTGCCAGCAGCCCCGGGACAGGGGGAGGCTACACCTTC
>-|TRBJ1-2|many|TRBV6-2/TRBV6-3
CASSPPSRGHGYTF
TGTGCCAGCAGTCCCCCTTCCCGGGGGCATGGCTACACCTTC
>-|TRBJ2-2|few|TRBV25-1
CASRFDPAGELFF
TGTGCCAGCCGCTTTGACCCAGCCGGGGAGCTGTTTTTT
>-|TRBJ2-3|many|TRBV29-1
CSGRLVDTQYF
TGCAGCGGCCGACTAGTTGATACGCAGTATTTT
>-|TRBJ1-5|few|TRBV9
CASSVALYRYNQPQHF
TGTGCCAGCAGCGTAGCGCTTTACAGGTACAATCAGCCCCAGCATTTT
>TRBD1|TRBJ1-5|many|TRBV20-1
CSARDHRGRQPQHF
TGCAGTGCTAGAGATCACAGGGGCCGGCAGCCCCAGCATTTT
>TRBD2|TRBJ2-7|-|TRBV18
CASSLITSGPSSYEQYF
TGTGCCAGCTCACTGATTACTAGCGGACCTAGCTCCTACGAGCAGTACTTC
>-|TRBJ2-6|-|TRBV28
CASSLNLRDVLTF
TGTGCCAGCAGTTTAAATTTAAGGGACGTCCTGACTTTC
>-|TRBJ2-7|-|TRBV4-3
CASSQVKGGKEYF
TGCGCCAGCAGCCAAGTTAAGGGGGGAAAGGAGTACTTC
>-|TRBJ2-2|many|TRBV7-3
CASSPSVAFGARTGELFF
TGTGCCAGCAGCCCATCGGTGGCATTCGGGGCTAGGACCGGGGAGCTGTTTTTT
>-|TRBJ2-7|few|TRBV28
CASRLANLGYEQYF
TGTGCCAGCAGGTTAGCGAATTTGGGCTACGAGCAGTACTTC
>-|TRBJ2-7|-|TRBV28
CAAHTRGPYEQYF
TGTGCCGCCCACACTAGAGGCCCCTACGAGCAGTACTTC
>-|TRBJ2-7|many|TRBV11-1
CASSPHEGGLVYEQYF
TGTGCCAGCAGCCCTCACGAGGGGGGTTTGGTTTACGAGCAGTACTTC
>-|TRBJ1-2|few|TRBV21-1
CASSKDRDSYGYTF
TGTGCCAGCAGCAAAGACCGGGACAGCTATGGCTACACCTTC
>-|TRBJ2-1|few|TRBV24-1
CATSDRPPGKFF
TGTGCCACCAGTGACCGGCCCCCCGGGAAGTTCTTC
>TRBD2|TRBJ2-7|-|TRBV20-1
CSARGSGGPWLYEQYF
TGCAGTGCTAGAGGTTCGGGAGGGCCTTGGTTGTACGAGCAGTACTTC
>-|TRBJ2-7|many|TRBV12-3/TRBV12-4
CVSLGASYEQYF
TGTGTCTCACTAGGCGCCTCCTACGAGCAGTACTTC
>TRBD1|TRBJ1-6|many|TRBV7-9
CASRPDRGGIYNSPLHF
TGTGCCAGCAGACCTGACAGGGGGGGAATCTATAATTCACCCCTCCACTTT
>-|TRBJ2-1|few|TRBV15
CATSREPYNEQFF
TGTGCCACCAGCAGAGAGCCGTACAATGAGCAGTTCTTC
>-|TRBJ2-7|many|TRBV20-1
CSAREAGPHEQYF
TGCAGTGCTAGAGAGGCAGGGCCCCACGAGCAGTACTTC
>-|TRBJ1-1|-|TRBV29-1
CSVSRANTEAFF
TGCAGCGTTAGCAGGGCGAACACTGAAGCTTTCTTT
>TRBD2|TRBJ2-7|-|TRBV12-3/TRBV12-4
CASSSPGLAVRFEQYF
TGTGCCAGCAGTTCACCGGGACTAGCGGTGCGGTTCGAGCAGTACTTC
>TRBD2|TRBJ2-7|many|TRBV28
CASSLLGTGLAGSGDHEQYF
TGTGCCAGCAGTTTATTGGGCACCGGACTAGCGGGATCGGGGGACCACGAGCAGTACTTC
>-|TRBJ2-7|-|TRBV7-2
CASSLGSGGEQYF
TGTGCCAGCAGCTTAGGGTCCGGGGGCGAGCAGTACTTC
>-|TRBJ1-1|many|TRBV15
CATSLIREYEAFF
TGTGCCACCAGCCTTATAAGGGAATATGAAGCTTTCTTT
>TRBD2|TRBJ2-7|-|TRBV20-1
CSAPPRLAGGTSFEQYF
TGCAGTGCTCCCCCTAGACTAGCGGGAGGCACCTCTTTCGAGCAGTACTTC
>TRBD2|TRBJ2-5|many|TRBV12-3/TRBV12-4
CASSRLAGGYRETQYF
TGTGCCAGCAGTCGTCTAGCGGGAGGTTATAGAGAGACCCAGTACTTC
>TRBD1|TRBJ2-7|few|TRBV4-2
CASSRRGQGAHEQYF
TGTGCCAGCAGCCGTCGGGGGCAGGGGGCCCACGAGCAGTACTTC
>TRBD1|TRBJ2-2|few|TRBV5-1
CASSPRGGVTGELFF
TGCGCCAGCAGCCCCCGAGGGGGCGTCACCGGGGAGCTGTTTTTT
>TRBD2|TRBJ2-1|once|TRBV27
CASSRPGLAGVREQFF
TGTGCCAGCTCCCGTCCGGGACTAGCGGGAGTGAGGGAGCAGTTCTTC
>-|TRBJ1-2|many|TRBV20-1
CSARVPGTTMGYTF
TGCAGTGCTAGAGTACCAGGCACTACTATGGGCTACACCTTC
>TRBD2|TRBJ2-3|few|TRBV19
CASSVGTSGIRSTDTQYF
TGTGCCAGTAGTGTCGGGACTAGCGGGATACGAAGCACAGATACGCAGTATTTT
>TRBD2|TRBJ2-1|many|TRBV7-2
CASSPTPPGREGQFF
TGTGCCAGCAGCCCAACTCCCCCGGGACGGGAGGGGCAATTCTTC
>TRBD2|TRBJ2-1|many|TRBV12-3/TRBV12-4
CASSLTSGRARNEQFF
TGTGCCAGCAGTCTCACTAGCGGGAGGGCCAGGAATGAGCAGTTCTTC
>-|TRBJ2-7|few|TRBV5-1
CASSLAPGSFGEQYF
TGCGCCAGCAGCTTGGCCCCCGGGAGTTTCGGAGAGCAGTACTTC
>TRBD1|TRBJ2-1|-|TRBV6-2/TRBV6-3
CASSDPGQGSYNEQFF
TGTGCCAGCAGTGACCCGGGACAGGGATCCTACAATGAGCAGTTCTTC
>-|TRBJ2-7|many|TRBV12-3/TRBV12-4
CASSIAGEQYF
TGTGCCAGCAGTATCGCGGGGGAGCAGTACTTC
>-|TRBJ2-7|-|TRBV5-6
CASHLRVGGRLDEQYF
TGTGCCAGCCACCTCCGCGTTGGCGGACGTCTAGACGAGCAGTACTTC
>-|TRBJ2-5|many|TRBV6-2/TRBV6-3
CASSYVVAVWGETQYF
TGTGCCAGCAGTTACGTTGTCGCGGTTTGGGGGGAGACCCAGTACTTC
>-|TRBJ2-5|few|TRBV4-3
CASSQGVPGEETQYF
TGCGCCAGCAGCCAAGGTGTTCCAGGGGAGGAGACCCAGTACTTC
>-|TRBJ2-5|few|TRBV20-1
CSAPNRALQETQYF
TGCAGTGCACCTAACCGGGCCCTCCAAGAGACCCAGTACTTC
>-|TRBJ2-7|many|TRBV9
CASSVGGTPSEQYF
TGTGCCAGCAGCGTAGGGGGGACCCCCTCCGAGCAGTACTTC
>-|TRBJ2-6|-|TRBV10-3
CAISRTGANVLTF
TGTGCCATCAGTCGTACTGGGGCCAACGTCCTGACTTTC
>TRBD1|TRBJ1-2|few|TRBV7-8
CASSQGQGMSGYTF
TGTGCCAGCAGCCAGGGACAGGGGATGTCTGGCTACACCTTC
>-|TRBJ2-1|-|TRBV21-1
CASSPRVLAGVRSYNEQFF
TGTGCCAGCAGCCCCAGAGTACTAGCGGGAGTGAGGTCCTACAATGAGCAGTTCTTC
>TRBD2|TRBJ2-1|few|TRBV28
CASSLWLSALARSYNEQFF
TGTGCCAGCAGTTTATGGCTCTCTGCACTAGCGCGATCCTACAATGAGCAGTTCTTC
>TRBD2|TRBJ2-3|-|TRBV14
CASAGTSFFFTDTQYF
TGTGCCAGCGCGGGGACTAGCTTTTTTTTTACAGATACGCAGTATTTT